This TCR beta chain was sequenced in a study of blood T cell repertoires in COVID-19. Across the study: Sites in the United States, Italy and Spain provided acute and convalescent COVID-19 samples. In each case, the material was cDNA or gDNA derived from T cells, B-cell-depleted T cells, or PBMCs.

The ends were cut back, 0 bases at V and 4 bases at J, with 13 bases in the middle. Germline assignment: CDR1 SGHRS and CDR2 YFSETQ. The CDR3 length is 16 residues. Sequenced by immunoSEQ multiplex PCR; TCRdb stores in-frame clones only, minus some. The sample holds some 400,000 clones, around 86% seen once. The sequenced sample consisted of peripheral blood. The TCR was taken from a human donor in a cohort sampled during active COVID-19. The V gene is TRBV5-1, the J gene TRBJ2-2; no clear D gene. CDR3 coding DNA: TGCGCCAGCAGCTTGGCCGTTTCACTCCCCACCGGGGAGCTGTTTTTT. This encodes CASSLAVSLPTGELFF.